Following are 27 T cell receptor beta chains from one sample sequenced in a study of CD8 T cells in ankylosing spondylitis. Study results and caveats: Apparently characteristic of ankylosing spondylitis blood was a TCR beta motif (eight highly homologous variants).

TCRdb fed the 5' RACE reads into MiXCR, producing one record per CDR3 protein. The sample carries a few hundred thousand distinct CDR3 sequences, approximately 20% recorded once. These TCRs' antigens remain unknown. The sample consisted of blood, either unsorted or a sorted T cell fraction (not recorded which). Receptors originate from a male donor with ankylosing spondylitis.

The gene calls are TRBV15 and TRBJ2-1; D possibly corresponds to TRBD2 (6 bases). This CDR3 has 12 amino acids. Trimming shortened V by 4 bases and J by 12 bases, and 13 bases separated the two germline ends. Per the germline V gene, CDR1 is LNHNV and CDR2 is YYDKDF (reference sequence). The CDR3 loop is CATSTSGSRQFF. CDR3 coding DNA: TGTGCCACCAGCACCTCCGGGAGTCGGCAGTTCTTC.

The sample holds a few counts of this clonotype. V gene TRBV10-3 combines with J gene TRBJ2-1, with 8 bases identical to TRBD2. This CDR3 has 16 amino acids. Germline V gives CDR1 ENHRY, CDR2 SYGVKD. J gave up 4 bases and V 2 bases, and 7 bases lay outside the gene matches. CDR3 DNA: TGTGCCATCAGTGAGGCTACTAGCGGAACTTACAATGAGCAGTTCTTC. Translating gives CAISEATSGTYNEQFF.

V gene TRBV19 combines with J gene TRBJ2-2, with TRBD1 matching 7 bases. With 1 base clipped from V and 3 bases from J, the junction kept 2 bases outside the gene matches. Germline assignment: CDR1 LNHDA and CDR2 SQIVND (reference sequence). This CDR3 spans 15 amino acids. CDR3 residues: CASSIGGTDTGELFF. In DNA, the CDR3 is TGTGCCAGTAGTATAGGTGGGACAGACACCGGGGAGCTGTTTTTT.

This chain connects TRBV5-1 to TRBJ2-1; D ambiguous. The CDR3 contains 14 residues. Germline CDR1 SGHRS, CDR2 YFSETQ. The V and J ends lost 0 bases and 4 bases respectively, with 8 bases between them. The CDR3 nucleotides are TGCGCCAGCAGCTTGGATGGAGTATACAATGAGCAGTTCTTC. Translated: CASSLDGVYNEQFF.

The CDR3 nucleotides are TGTGCCAGCAGACTGACTGGCGGTTATACTGAAGCTTTCTTT. Translation: CASRLTGGYTEAFF. This sequence joins TRBV7-2 and TRBJ1-1; no definite D call. Germline CDR1 SGHTA, CDR2 FQGNSA. The CDR3 is 14 residues long. V was pared by 6 bases and J by 5 bases, with 16 bases between.

This clonotype was picked up one time. Germline is not matched at one junction end, which may reflect a read error. The V gene is TRBV20-1, the J gene TRBJ2-3; 11 nucleotides agree with TRBD2. CDR1 and CDR2 from the germline V gene are DFQATT and SNEGSKA (reference sequence). CDR3 length equals 16 residues. The CDR3 loop reads CCASASGRRLTDTQYF. CDR3 DNA sequence: TGCTGTGCTAGCGCTAGCGGGAGGAGGTTGACAGATACGCAGTATTTT.

The rearrangement links TRBV12-3 or TRBV12-4 to TRBJ1-1; no reliable D call. V lost 3 bases and J 11 bases, leaving 16 bases between the germline ends. The CDR3 has 13 residues. CDR3 in amino acids: CASSFLRSQNAFF. CDR3 in DNA: TGTGCCAGCAGTTTTCTGAGGTCCCAGAATGCTTTCTTT.

The chain carries TRBV7-2 and TRBJ1-6; 7 nucleotides line up with TRBD1. Trimming at V came to 5 bases and at J to 8 bases, leaving 9 bases not matched to a gene. The CDR3 spans 15 residues. Germline CDR1 is SGHTA and CDR2 is FQGNSA. CDR3 nucleotides: TGTGCCAGCAGCCGAGCAGGGGGTAGAGATTCACCCCTCCACTTT. Residues: CASSRAGGRDSPLHF.

The chain uses TRBV6-1 and TRBJ2-1; D might be TRBD2 (5 bases). Germline CDR1 is MNHNS and CDR2 is SASEGT. CDR3 length: 14 amino acids. Trimming shortened V by 4 bases and J by 8 bases, and 15 bases separated the two germline ends. CDR3 loop: CASSGLLGGDEQFF. CDR3 sequence (DNA): TGTGCCAGCAGTGGTCTTCTTGGAGGCGATGAGCAGTTCTTC.

The rearrangement uses TRBV4-1 and TRBJ2-5; TRBD2 matches 9 bases. Trimming removed 1 base from V and 2 bases from J; junction bases left unmatched: 8. This CDR3 has 17 residues. Germline loops: CDR1 MGHRA, CDR2 YSYEKL. CDR3 amino acids: CASSQGTSGLPQETQYF. DNA for the CDR3: TGCGCCAGCAGCCAAGGAACTAGCGGGCTGCCTCAAGAGACCCAGTACTTC.

This clonotype was observed a handful of times. The V gene is TRBV7-8, the J gene TRBJ2-1; 7 bases line up with TRBD2. The V gene end was trimmed by 8 bases and the J gene end by 4 bases; junction bases not matched to a gene: 8. Germline CDR1 and CDR2: SGHVS and FQNEAQ. This CDR3 has 14 residues. CDR3 protein: CASLGGSGYNEQFF. CDR3 DNA: TGTGCCAGCCTTGGCGGGAGTGGTTACAATGAGCAGTTCTTC.

V is TRBV6-5 and J is TRBJ2-5, with D possibly being TRBD2 (6 bases). V was cut by 0 bases and J by 3 bases, with 14 bases left in between. This CDR3 is built from 16 residues. Per germline, CDR1 MNHEY and CDR2 SVGAGI. The CDR3 DNA follows: TGTGCCAGCAGTTACTCTACTGGGGGGAGTGAAGAGACCCAGTACTTC. This gives the protein CASSYSTGGSEETQYF.

The J gene is TRBJ1-6, the V gene TRBV6-1; D may be TRBD1 (5 bases). This CDR3 has 15 amino acids. Germline CDR1 is MNHNS and CDR2 is SASEGT. Trimming removed 4 bases at V and 10 bases at J, with 17 bases between. The CDR3 spells CASSGSRRAGSPLHF. The CDR3 DNA reads as TGTGCCAGCAGTGGGTCCCGCAGGGCCGGCTCACCCCTCCACTTT.

This rearrangement joins TRBV6-1 to TRBJ2-7; TRBD2 aligns across 9 bases. The germline gives CDR1 MNHNS, CDR2 SASEGT. This CDR3 spans 14 amino acids. Trimming at V came to 5 bases and at J to 5 bases, leaving 7 bases not matched to a gene. Written as DNA, the CDR3 is TGTGCCAGCAGTATAGCGGGAGTTATCCACGAGCAGTACTTC. Protein: CASSIAGVIHEQYF.

This clonotype came up a few times. The chain has TRBV15 and TRBJ2-7; no clear D. The germline gives CDR1 LNHNV, CDR2 YYDKDF (reference sequence). CDR3 length equals 16 residues. Trimming stripped 0 bases from V and 0 bases from J, with 12 bases between. CDR3 DNA sequence: TGTGCCACCAGCAGAGAGCGTAACCCCCCCTCCTACGAGCAGTACTTC. As protein: CATSRERNPPSYEQYF.

This clonotype was counted only a few times. The chain is built from TRBV5-1 and TRBJ2-1; D gene uncertain. Trimming removed 0 bases from V and 9 bases from J, with 13 bases in between. CDR1 and CDR2 from the germline V gene are SGHRS and YFSETQ. This CDR3 is 14 amino acids long. In nucleotides, the CDR3 is TGCGCCAGCAGCTTGGCGGCCGTCTCTGTTGAGCAGTTCTTC. Its translation: CASSLAAVSVEQFF.

The table lists this clonotype with a few counts. This chain links TRBV20-1 with TRBJ2-2, with D maybe TRBD2 (6 bases). V was cut by 5 bases and J by 1 base, with 14 bases left in between. Germline V CDR1 and CDR2: DFQATT, SNEGSKA (reference sequence). This CDR3 comprises 15 residues. The CDR3 protein is CSAAPGLGNTGELFF. The CDR3 DNA reads as TGCAGTGCTGCCCCGGGACTGGGGAACACCGGGGAGCTGTTTTTT.

Ten or more counts support this clonotype. The chain is built from TRBV5-1 and TRBJ2-2, with D perhaps being TRBD1 or TRBD2 (5 bases each). V was clipped by 4 bases and J by 6 bases, with 16 bases between them. There are 15 residues in the CDR3. Germline-derived CDR1 and CDR2 are SGHRS and YFSETQ. The CDR3 DNA reads TGCGCCAGCAGCCTAAGGGACCCCCCCTCCGGGGAGCTGTTTTTT. It codes for CASSLRDPPSGELFF. Complete variable domain (other parts from reference TRBV5-1 and TRBJ2-2): KAGVTQTPRYLIKTRGQQVTLSCSPISGHRSVSWYQQTPGQGLQFLFEYFSETQRNKGNFPGRFSGRQFSNSRSEMNVSTLELGDSALYLCASSLRDPPSGELFFGEGSRLTVL.

V gene TRBV29-1 combines with J gene TRBJ2-1; D is perhaps TRBD2 (6 bases). CDR1 and CDR2 from the germline V gene are SQVTM and ANQGSEA. This CDR3 has 13 residues. V shed 5 bases and J shed 8 bases, with 16 bases lying between them. The CDR3 bases are TGCAGCGTTTGGGTCAGCGGGCGGGATGAGCAGTTCTTC. It is translated as CSVWVSGRDEQFF.

The chain recombines TRBV30 with TRBJ2-7; D may be TRBD2 (7 bases). Trimming pared 4 bases from V and 6 bases from J, leaving 13 bases between. CDR1 is GTSNPN, CDR2 SVGIG, per germline (reference sequence). The CDR3 has 12 amino acids. This chain's CDR3 is CAWIQGGVEQYF. The CDR3 DNA sequence: TGTGCCTGGATACAGGGAGGGGTCGAGCAGTACTTC.

V gene TRBV20-1 combines with J gene TRBJ1-5; 12 positions match TRBD1. This CDR3 is built from 16 residues. The trim removed 6 bases at V and 5 bases at J, leaving 11 bases unmatched. Germline values: CDR1 DFQATT, CDR2 SNEGSKA (reference sequence). CDR3 DNA sequence: TGCAGTGCAACTGGGACAGGGGGCCTTCAACATCAGCCCCAGCATTTT. It yields the protein CSATGTGGLQHQPQHF.

The genes are TRBV6-5 and TRBJ1-2, with 7 bases identical to TRBD1. This CDR3 contains 14 residues. The germline V gene has CDR1 MNHEY and CDR2 SVGAGI. Trimming took 2 bases from V and 6 from J; bases not matched to a gene: 6. This CDR3 reads CASSYTGEINGYTF. CDR3 nucleotides: TGTGCCAGCAGTTACACAGGGGAAATCAATGGCTACACCTTC.

This clonotype was detected only a few times. The chain couples TRBV5-1 to TRBJ2-7, with 10 bases aligning to TRBD2. CDR3 size: 15 residues. With V trimmed by 4 bases and J by 3 bases, 7 bases remained unmatched. The germline CDR1 and CDR2 sequences are SGHRS and YFSETQ. CDR3 DNA: TGCGCCAGCAGCAGGACTAGCGGATCCGACTACGAGCAGTACTTC. Its protein is CASSRTSGSDYEQYF.

This clonotype was counted a few times. This chain connects TRBV29-1 to TRBJ1-2, with a possible D match to TRBD1 (6 bases). The germline CDR1 and CDR2 sequences are SQVTM and ANQGSEA. Between the trimmed V and J ends, which lost 2 bases and 2 bases, there was a span of 9 bases. The length of the CDR3 is 13 residues. CDR3 nucleotides: TGCAGCGTTGAACCAGGGGCCAACTATGGCTACACCTTC. This sequence encodes CSVEPGANYGYTF.

The chain combines TRBV27 with TRBJ2-4; 12 bases line up with TRBD2. Per germline, CDR1 MNHEY and CDR2 SMNVEV (reference sequence). This CDR3 is 17 amino acids long. The junction had 10 bases not matched to a gene; V was cut back by 5 bases and J by 5 bases. CDR3 region: CASSLRTSGAGQNIQYF. In DNA, the CDR3 is TGTGCCAGCAGTCTCCGGACTAGCGGGGCGGGCCAAAACATTCAGTACTTC.

This clonotype has a count of ten or more. The chain recombines TRBV5-1 with TRBJ2-3, with 11 bases that match TRBD1. CDR3 size: 15 residues. Trimming cost V 4 bases and J 4 bases; bases outside gene matches: 5. In germline, CDR1 is SGHRS, CDR2 YFSETQ. The CDR3: CASSLGGQGADTQYF. CDR3 nucleotides: TGCGCCAGCAGCCTGGGGGGACAGGGGGCAGATACGCAGTATTTT.

This clonotype was seen a handful of times. V gene TRBV28 combines with J gene TRBJ2-7; D call uncertain. The CDR3 has 14 amino acids. The germline V gene encodes CDR1 MDHEN and CDR2 SYDVKM. The V gene lost 4 bases and the J gene lost 2 bases, with 12 bases spanning the gap. The CDR3 sequence is CASSWHRATYEQYF. In DNA, the CDR3 is TGTGCCAGCAGTTGGCACCGGGCAACCTACGAGCAGTACTTC.